These 11 T cell receptor beta chains came from one sample sequenced in a study of blood T cells in healthy people across ages. Using a J-beta primer mix together with a sample-barcoded 5' primer, a second PCR was run for roughly 6 to 12 cycles. In TCRdb, the 5' RACE reads were re-called with MiXCR into one record per CDR3 protein. Here the sample spans almost 550,000 distinct CDR3 sequences, less than 25% being singletons. The same sample was also studied in work on T cells of mothers and their children.

The sequenced sample consisted of blood. Receptors originate from a boy aged 5 to 17 in good health.

This clonotype has just a few counts. V usage is TRBV6-1 and J usage is TRBJ2-2, with D hard to call. V was cut by 4 bases and J by 5 bases, with 11 bases left in between. The CDR3 length is 14 residues. Germline loops: CDR1 MNHNS, CDR2 SASEGT. The CDR3 coding sequence is TGTGCCAGCAGTGTAGCCCTGTTTACCGGGGAGCTGTTTTTT. Its protein product is CASSVALFTGELFF.

This clonotype was picked up one time. This rearrangement joins TRBV7-2 to TRBJ1-4, with D perhaps matching TRBD1 (5 bases). The V and J ends lost 1 base and 6 bases respectively, with 12 bases between them. The CDR3 runs 15 residues. Germline V gives CDR1 SGHTA, CDR2 FQGNSA. CDR3 residues: CASSLGGVQHEKLFF. The CDR3 DNA is TGTGCCAGCAGCTTAGGGGGGGTACAGCATGAAAAACTGTTTTTT.

This chain links TRBV7-3 with TRBJ2-3; TRBD2 is a possible D gene (5 bases). In germline, CDR1 is SGHTA, CDR2 FQGTGA. Trimming removed 5 bases at V and 14 bases at J, with 23 bases between. The CDR3 sequence is 14 residues long. The CDR3 sequence: CASSPYLSESPSYF. DNA of the CDR3: TGTGCCAGCAGCCCATACCTTAGCGAGTCCCCGTCGTATTTT.

There are a few counts of this clonotype. A read error may produce the germline difference seen at one junction end. In DNA, the CDR3 is TGTGCCAGCAGCTTAGCGCCCGATACTAAGTTCTTC. Translating it yields CASSLAPDTKFF. The V and J genes are TRBV7-2 and TRBJ2-5; D ambiguous. Germline V lookup: CDR1 SGHTA, CDR2 FQGNSA. The CDR3 extends over 12 amino acids.

At least ten counts were recorded for this clonotype. The V gene is TRBV10-3, the J gene TRBJ2-5; D not certain. The germline gives CDR1 ENHRY, CDR2 SYGVKD. The ends were cut back, 5 bases at V and 4 bases at J, with 8 bases in the middle. The CDR3 consists of 12 residues. The CDR3 is CAISIAGETQYF. The CDR3, as DNA: TGTGCCATCAGTATTGCCGGAGAGACCCAGTACTTC.

V is TRBV7-2 and J is TRBJ2-5; no definite D call. Trimming left V 5 bases short and J 4 bases short, with 8 bases between. CDR3 length equals 12 residues. Germline lookup yields CDR1 SGHTA and CDR2 FQGNSA. Here the CDR3 reads CASSTQTETQYF. As DNA, the CDR3 is TGTGCCAGCAGCACCCAAACAGAGACCCAGTACTTC.

This clonotype turned up a few times. This chain joins TRBV7-2 and TRBJ2-3, with 7 positions matching TRBD2. Germline lookup yields CDR1 SGHTA and CDR2 FQGNSA. After removal of 5 bases from V and 2 bases from J, the junction contained 10 bases not matched to a gene. This CDR3 contains 16 residues. CDR3 sequence reads: CASSLLSGGITDTQYF. The CDR3 DNA sequence: TGTGCCAGCAGCCTTCTATCCGGGGGGATCACAGATACGCAGTATTTT.

The chain is built from TRBV7-9 and TRBJ2-1, with 9 positions matching TRBD2. Germline values: CDR1 SEHNR, CDR2 FQNEAQ (reference sequence). V was clipped by 6 bases and J by 2 bases; unmatched bases: 5. The CDR3 sequence is 15 residues long. The CDR3 loop is CASRLAGGPYNEQFF. CDR3 DNA sequence: TGTGCCAGCAGGCTGGCGGGAGGGCCCTACAATGAGCAGTTCTTC.

This rearrangement joins TRBV6-6 to TRBJ2-5; D not resolved. The better agreement between TRBJ2-7 and the DNA end casts doubt on the J call. CDR1 is MNHNY, CDR2 SVGAGI, per germline (reference sequence). The CDR3 length is 15 residues. The CDR3 bases are TGTGCCAGCAGTTACCAGGCCGCGAGCTCCTACGAGCAGTACTTC. It specifies CASSYQAASSYEQYF.

This clonotype was recorded only once. This sequence joins TRBV7-2 and TRBJ2-3, with 7 bases matching TRBD2. This CDR3 is 16 amino acids long. Germline-derived CDR1 and CDR2 are SGHTA and FQGNSA. V dropped 3 bases and J dropped 2; count of bases not matched to a gene: 8. The CDR3 nucleotides are TGTGCCAGCAGCTTCGGTTGGGGGGGAGTCACAGATACGCAGTATTTT. Translation: CASSFGWGGVTDTQYF. Using reference TRBV7-2 and TRBJ2-3 for the parts outside the CDR3, the full variable domain is GAGVSQSPSNKVTEKGKDVELRCDPISGHTALYWYRQSLGQGLEFLIYFQGNSAPDKSGLPSDRFSAERTGGSVSTLTIQRTQQEDSAVYLCASSFGWGGVTDTQYFGPGTRLTVL.

The chain uses TRBV4-2 and TRBJ2-5; TRBD1 is a possible D gene (7 bases). The J call could be wrong; TRBJ2-7 is a better fit for the DNA end. The CDR3 extends over 17 amino acids. Germline CDR1 and CDR2: LGHNA and YNFKEQ. CDR3 loop: CASSQDRDSGSFYEQYF. Written as DNA, the CDR3 is TGTGCCAGCAGCCAAGATCGGGACAGCGGGTCCTTCTACGAGCAGTACTTC.